The 17 T cell receptor beta chains listed next were all sequenced from one sample in a study of cytomegalovirus exposure and HLA in healthy donors. The PCR contained 60 Vbeta and 13 Jbeta primers. Assay: immunoSEQ multiplex PCR; the TCRdb copy retains only in-frame clones and omits some. The sample has under 200,000 clones, around 85% seen once. The sample taken for sequencing was PBMCs. The receptors come from a woman in her thirties in good health and CMV-seronegative.

The V call is TRBV30, the J call TRBJ2-7, with D possibly TRBD2 on 5 matching bases. CDR3 length: 11 residues. The V end lost 4 bases, the J end lost 6 bases, and 10 bases lay between the germline ends. Germline V lookup: CDR1 GTSNPN, CDR2 SVGIG (reference sequence). The CDR3 is CAWTKTIEQYF. The CDR3 nucleotides read TGTGCCTGGACGAAGACTATCGAGCAGTACTTC.

The gene calls are TRBV28 and TRBJ1-5; possibly TRBD1 for D (5 bases). The CDR3 contains 14 residues. Germline CDR1 reads MDHEN; CDR2 reads SYDVKM. Trimming pared 7 bases from V and 2 bases from J, leaving 12 bases between. The CDR3: CASILGAGNQPQHF. CDR3 bases: TGTGCCAGCATCCTAGGGGCAGGCAATCAGCCCCAGCATTTT.

The chain recombines TRBV7-2 with TRBJ2-5, with D maybe TRBD2 (6 bases). Per the germline V gene, CDR1 is SGHTA and CDR2 is FQGNSA. The length of the CDR3 is 16 residues. V was trimmed by 4 bases and J by 2 bases, leaving 17 bases between them. In DNA form, the CDR3 reads TGTGCCAGCAGCTGGGCGGCGGGTAGCGGACAAGAGACCCAGTACTTC. Amino acid sequence: CASSWAAGSGQETQYF.

V usage is TRBV2 and J usage is TRBJ2-7; 8 positions match TRBD1. Germline assignment: CDR1 SNHLY and CDR2 FYNNEI. J gave up 5 bases and V 5 bases, and 11 bases lay outside the gene matches. This CDR3 comprises 15 residues. CDR3 nucleotides: TGTGCCAGCAGTCGAGGGGGACAGGCCGGAAACGAGCAGTACTTC. Translated: CASSRGGQAGNEQYF.

J is TRBJ1-3 and V is TRBV7-2; D is perhaps TRBD1 (6 bases). This CDR3 is built from 16 residues. Trimming stripped 8 bases from V and 0 bases from J, with 17 bases between. The germline CDR1 and CDR2 sequences are SGHTA and FQGNSA. The CDR3 protein is CASGQHTIHSGNTIYF. In nucleotides, the CDR3 is TGTGCCAGCGGACAGCATACAATTCACTCTGGAAACACCATATATTTT.

The rearrangement links TRBV7-9 to TRBJ2-3; 12 nucleotides align to TRBD2. This CDR3 contains 19 residues. The J segment lost 4 bases and the V segment lost 3 bases, leaving 14 bases of the junction unmatched. The germline gives CDR1 SEHNR, CDR2 FQNEAQ (reference sequence). DNA of the CDR3: TGTGCCAGCAGCTTGGCCGGGACTAGCGGGCGCAGGGGGGCAGATACGCAGTATTTT. It specifies CASSLAGTSGRRGADTQYF. Supplemented by reference TRBV7-9 and TRBJ2-3, the full variable domain reads DTGVSQNPRHKITKRGQNVTFRCDPISEHNRLYWYRQTLGQGPEFLTYFQNEAQLEKSRLLSDRFSAERPKGSFSTLEIQRTEQGDSAMYLCASSLAGTSGRRGADTQYFGPGTRLTVL.

The chain has TRBV2 and TRBJ2-7, with 11 bases matching TRBD2. There are 17 residues in the CDR3. Germline V gene data show CDR1 as SNHLY and CDR2 as FYNNEI. J gave up 3 bases and V 4 bases, and 11 bases lay outside the gene matches. CDR3 sequence reads: CASSVLLAGVGGYEQYF. The CDR3 DNA reads as TGTGCCAGCAGTGTTCTACTAGCGGGAGTGGGGGGCTACGAGCAGTACTTC.

The V gene is TRBV28, the J gene TRBJ1-2; D remains ambiguous. CDR1 MDHEN and CDR2 SYDVKM come from the germline V gene. V shed 4 bases and J shed 1 base, with 19 bases lying between them. This CDR3 has 17 amino acids. CDR3 bases: TGTGCCAGCAGTTCGGGAGAAGCCCGCCAGCTTAACTATGGCTACACCTTC. It is translated as CASSSGEARQLNYGYTF.

The genes are TRBV7-8 and TRBJ1-1, with a weak D call TRBD1 (5 bases). Trimming took off 9 bases at V and 5 bases at J, with 10 bases between the two ends. Germline assignment: CDR1 SGHVS and CDR2 FQNEAQ. This CDR3 contains 11 residues. CDR3: CASSRGTEAFF. The CDR3 nucleotides read TGTGCCAGTAGCCGGGGGACTGAAGCTTTCTTT.

This clone was observed a few times. The rearrangement uses TRBV10-3 and TRBJ1-2, with D maybe TRBD1 (5 bases). Trimming pared 3 bases from V and 0 bases from J, leaving 8 bases between. Looked up from germline, CDR1 is ENHRY and CDR2 is SYGVKD. The CDR3 is 14 residues long. The DNA of the CDR3 is TGTGCCATCAGTGAAGGAGGGGCTAACTATGGCTACACCTTC. This sequence encodes CAISEGGANYGYTF.

The chain recombines TRBV19 with TRBJ1-4; D not certain. The V gene's germline CDR1 is LNHDA and CDR2 SQIVND (reference sequence). Trimming left V 9 bases short and J 5 bases short, with 19 bases between. The CDR3 is 15 amino acids. CDR3 DNA: TGTGCCAGCCGTTCGTGGGAGGCCAGCAATGAAAAACTGTTTTTT. As protein: CASRSWEASNEKLFF. The whole variable domain, filled in from reference TRBV19 and TRBJ1-4, reads DGGITQSPKYLFRKEGQNVTLSCEQNLNHDAMYWYRQDPGQGLRLIYYSQIVNDFQKGDIAEGYSVSREKKESFPLTVTSAQKNPTAFYLCASRSWEASNEKLFFGSGTQLSVL.

The chain's CDR3 is CASRGLAGNTGELFF. The DNA of the CDR3 is TGTGCCAGCAGGGGTCTAGCGGGGAACACCGGGGAGCTGTTTTTT. The chain recombines TRBV6-1 with TRBJ2-2; 8 nucleotides align to TRBD2. Trimming at V came to 6 bases and at J to 1 base, leaving 4 bases not matched to a gene. Germline V gives CDR1 MNHNS, CDR2 SASEGT. The CDR3 extends over 15 amino acids.

This clone was detected once. The chain joins TRBV7-6 to TRBJ2-1; TRBD2 matches 10 bases. Germline CDR1 SGHVS, CDR2 FNYEAQ. The J segment lost 3 bases and the V segment lost 2 bases, leaving 4 bases of the junction unmatched. The CDR3 is 16 amino acids. The CDR3 DNA reads TGTGCCAGCAGCTTACTAGCGGGAGTGGGCTACAATGAGCAGTTCTTC. Translating gives CASSLLAGVGYNEQFF.

The table lists this clone with a few counts. The chain recombines TRBV2 with TRBJ2-3; no clear D. Germline lookup yields CDR1 SNHLY and CDR2 FYNNEI. Trimming removed 3 bases from V and 1 base from J, with 8 bases in between. The CDR3 runs 14 residues. The DNA of the CDR3 is TGTGCCAGCAGTGAGCGCCCCCGCACAGATACGCAGTATTTT. Amino acids: CASSERPRTDTQYF.

The genes are TRBV5-1 and TRBJ2-7; tentatively, D is TRBD1 (6 bases). Trimming cost V 3 bases and J 6 bases, with 13 bases left between them. The germline V gene has CDR1 SGHRS and CDR2 YFSETQ. This CDR3 has 13 residues. The CDR3 here is CASSSTGSREQYF. As DNA, the CDR3 is TGCGCCAGCAGCTCCACAGGGTCCCGCGAGCAGTACTTC.

V gene TRBV2 combines with J gene TRBJ2-7; weak D call: TRBD1 (6 bases). The CDR3 runs to 13 residues. CDR1 is SNHLY and CDR2 is FYNNEI in the germline V gene. V lost 6 bases to trimming and J lost 2 bases, with 11 bases between them. DNA for the CDR3: TGTGCCAGCAGCCCCGGGACAACCTACGAGCAGTACTTC. Its protein is CASSPGTTYEQYF.

The V call is TRBV7-2, the J call TRBJ1-5; TRBD1 aligns across 7 bases. The CDR3 loop spans 16 amino acids. After removal of 1 base from V and 4 bases from J, the junction contained 7 bases not matched to a gene. The germline V gene has CDR1 SGHTA and CDR2 FQGNSA. CDR3: CASSLVGRGINQPQHF. CDR3 DNA: TGTGCCAGCAGCTTAGTTGGCAGGGGGATTAATCAGCCCCAGCATTTT.